The 23 T cell receptor beta chains below come from one sample, sequenced in a study of identical twins. TCRdb re-analysed the 5' RACE reads in MiXCR, keeping a single row per CDR3 protein. The table records about 240,000 distinct CDR3 sequences, roughly a tenth of them present only once. Source material: memory T cells sorted from blood. The source of these receptors is a man aged 45-60 years in good health.

This chain links TRBV5-1 with TRBJ2-1; D ambiguous. V was pared by 5 bases and J by 5 bases, with 5 bases between. The CDR3 runs to 11 residues. Germline lookup yields CDR1 SGHRS and CDR2 YFSETQ. CDR3 nucleotide sequence: TGCGCCAGCAGTCAAGACAATGAGCAGTTCTTC. It codes for CASSQDNEQFF.

The J gene is TRBJ1-6, the V gene TRBV30; D is unclear. The CDR3 contains 14 residues. Germline V gene data show CDR1 as GTSNPN and CDR2 as SVGIG (reference sequence). Deletions cut 5 bases from V and 0 bases from J, with 8 bases between. The CDR3 sequence is CAWQGSSYNSPLHF. The CDR3 region has the DNA TGTGCCTGGCAAGGGAGCTCCTATAATTCACCCCTCCACTTT. Supplemented by reference TRBV30 and TRBJ1-6, the full variable domain reads SQTIHQWPATLVQPVGSPLSLECTVEGTSNPNLYWYRQAAGRGLQLLFYSVGIGQISSEVPQNLSASRPQDRQFILSSKKLLLSDSGFYLCAWQGSSYNSPLHFGNGTRLTVT.

This rearrangement joins TRBV7-2 to TRBJ2-7, with 9 bases identical to TRBD2. Germline-derived CDR1 and CDR2 are SGHTA and FQGNSA. This CDR3 has 17 amino acids. The J segment lost 3 bases and the V segment lost 1 base, leaving 10 bases of the junction unmatched. The CDR3 here is CASSLGRAGGSYYEQYF. In DNA, the CDR3 is TGTGCCAGCAGCTTAGGCAGAGCGGGGGGTTCGTACTACGAGCAGTACTTC.

Concerning this clonotype: The missing conserved phenylalanine or tryptophan at the end of this CDR3 makes a read error likely. The rearrangement links TRBV20-1 to TRBJ2-5, with 10 bases that match TRBD1. The CDR3 has 16 amino acids. The germline CDR1 and CDR2 sequences are DFQATT and SNEGSKA (reference sequence). Trimming cost V 0 bases and J 4 bases; bases outside gene matches: 8. CDR3 sequence (DNA): TGCAGTGCTAGAGACGCCCGGGACAGGGGAGGAGAGACCCAGTACTTG. This gives the protein CSARDARDRGGETQYL.

The chain employs TRBV14 and TRBJ2-1; D may be TRBD2 (6 bases). This CDR3 is 16 amino acids long. CDR1 SGHDN and CDR2 FVKESK come from the germline V gene. V lost 2 bases and J 5 bases, leaving 16 bases between the germline ends. The CDR3 DNA sequence: TGTGCCAGCAGCCAAATTTACGGGAGCTTAAACAATGAGCAGTTCTTC. Translation gives CASSQIYGSLNNEQFF.

The V and J genes are TRBV3-1 and TRBJ1-4; TRBD1 matches 12 bases. V trimming: 4 bases; J trimming: 10 bases; junction bases outside the gene matches: 7. CDR3 length: 15 residues. Germline V gives CDR1 LGHDT, CDR2 YNNKEL (reference sequence). The CDR3: CASSLGGTGGGKLFF. The CDR3 nucleotides read TGTGCCAGCAGCCTCGGCGGGACAGGGGGCGGAAAACTGTTTTTT.

This clonotype was seen only a few times. The gene calls are TRBV15 and TRBJ2-7, with TRBD2 identical over 9 bases. The CDR3 contains 16 residues. Losses at the gene ends were 0 bases for V and 1 base for J; bases not matched to a gene: 4. Per germline, CDR1 LNHNV and CDR2 YYDKDF (reference sequence). The CDR3 sequence: CATSRDPGLASYEQYF. CDR3 nucleotide sequence: TGTGCCACCAGCAGAGACCCGGGACTAGCTTCCTACGAGCAGTACTTC.

This chain uses TRBV11-2 with TRBJ1-3, with D hard to call. Germline CDR1 SGHAT, CDR2 FQNNGV. Trimming cost V 1 base and J 0 bases, with 16 bases left between them. This CDR3 is 18 amino acids long. The CDR3 nucleotides read TGTGCCAGCAGCTTAGTTTCCCCCAGTGCACGCTCTGGAAACACCATATATTTT. The encoded protein is CASSLVSPSARSGNTIYF.

The chain has TRBV29-1 and TRBJ1-6; D remains ambiguous. This CDR3 comprises 15 residues. CDR1 and CDR2 (germline): SQVTM, ANQGSEA. The chain's CDR3 is CSARDGSSYNSPLHF. The CDR3 DNA reads TGCAGTGCCAGAGACGGGAGCTCCTATAATTCACCCCTCCACTTT.

V usage is TRBV7-8 and J usage is TRBJ2-1; maybe TRBD2 (6 bases). Germline V CDR1 and CDR2: SGHVS, FQNEAQ. Trimming pared 3 bases from V and 4 bases from J, leaving 13 bases between. The CDR3 consists of 15 residues. Here the CDR3 DNA reads TGTGCCAGCAGCTTGGGCGGCGGGATGTACAATGAGCAGTTCTTC. The encoded protein is CASSLGGGMYNEQFF.

This clonotype has a count of ten or more. The rearrangement joins TRBV5-1 to TRBJ1-1, with 8 bases lining up with TRBD1. Germline CDR1 is SGHRS and CDR2 is YFSETQ. Trimming cost V 0 bases and J 4 bases; bases outside gene matches: 8. The CDR3 consists of 16 residues. CDR3 coding DNA: TGCGCCAGCAGCTTGGGGGACAGGCCTGGTGGCACTGAAGCTTTCTTT. It translates to CASSLGDRPGGTEAFF.

This clonotype was counted only a few times. The gene calls are TRBV9 and TRBJ2-1; D unclear. Germline V gene data show CDR1 as SGDLS and CDR2 as YYNGEE. V lost 4 bases, J lost 2 bases, and 13 bases lay in between. CDR3 length: 15 residues. The CDR3 DNA follows: TGTGCCAGCAGCCGCCTTAACAGAGCCTACAATGAGCAGTTCTTC. It codes for CASSRLNRAYNEQFF.

This clonotype was detected many times. The genes are TRBV12-3 or TRBV12-4 and TRBJ2-2; D ambiguous. V was trimmed by 6 bases and J by 6 bases, leaving 8 bases between them. The CDR3 totals 12 residues. The CDR3 coding sequence is TGTGCCAGCAGCCATCCTTCCGGGGAGCTGTTTTTT. Its protein is CASSHPSGELFF.

The chain recombines TRBV7-2 with TRBJ2-4; D is undetermined. The CDR3 runs 13 residues. Trimming left V 0 bases short and J 9 bases short, with 9 bases between. The germline CDR1 and CDR2 sequences are SGHTA and FQGNSA. The CDR3 DNA sequence: TGTGCCAGCAGCTTAGCGACATCTTCCATTCAGTACTTC. It codes for CASSLATSSIQYF.

This clonotype appeared a few times. The V call is TRBV7-2, the J call TRBJ2-1; no definite D call. In germline, CDR1 is SGHTA, CDR2 FQGNSA. V gave up 6 bases and J gave up 4 bases, with 10 bases separating them. The CDR3 loop spans 13 amino acids. The CDR3 DNA reads TGTGCCAGCAGTCGAGATCAGTACAATGAGCAGTTCTTC. It is translated as CASSRDQYNEQFF.

This clonotype showed up many times. The V call is TRBV5-1, the J call TRBJ2-7; D gene unclear. V lost 0 bases to trimming and J lost 0 bases, with 4 bases between them. Per the germline V gene, CDR1 is SGHRS and CDR2 is YFSETQ. This CDR3 region has 13 residues. CDR3 residues: CASSLDVSYEQYF. CDR3 nucleotide sequence: TGCGCCAGCAGCTTGGATGTCTCCTACGAGCAGTACTTC.

This clonotype was observed at least ten times. The chain carries TRBV4-1 and TRBJ1-6; 9 bases agree with TRBD1. CDR3 length: 14 residues. Germline loops: CDR1 MGHRA, CDR2 YSYEKL. With 8 bases clipped from V and 5 bases from J, the junction kept 4 bases outside the gene matches. The CDR3 region has the DNA TGCGCCAGCCTGGGACAGGGAGATAATTCACCCCTCCACTTT. The encoded protein is CASLGQGDNSPLHF.

The chain carries TRBV27 and TRBJ2-7, with 9 bases matching TRBD1. The J segment lost 0 bases and the V segment lost 5 bases, leaving 8 bases of the junction unmatched. Germline lookup yields CDR1 MNHEY and CDR2 SMNVEV (reference sequence). The CDR3 is 16 amino acids. The chain's CDR3 is CASSKQGAYYSYEQYF. The CDR3 DNA is TGTGCCAGCAGTAAACAGGGGGCCTACTACTCCTACGAGCAGTACTTC.

The sample holds many counts of this clonotype. The chain couples TRBV11-2 to TRBJ2-3; D gene uncertain. The CDR3 is 15 residues long. The germline V and J ends were trimmed by 4 bases and 1 base, with 12 bases remaining between them. Per germline, CDR1 SGHAT and CDR2 FQNNGV. CDR3 sequence (DNA): TGTGCCAGCAGCTACCCTCTTGTGCGCACAGATACGCAGTATTTT. This translates into CASSYPLVRTDTQYF.

This clonotype has just a few counts. The rearrangement uses TRBV27 and TRBJ1-2; D may be TRBD1 (5 bases). From germline, CDR1 is MNHEY and CDR2 SMNVEV (reference sequence). The length of the CDR3 is 13 residues. V was cut by 3 bases and J by 8 bases, with 13 bases left in between. CDR3 residues: CASSLQGAGGYTF. CDR3 bases: TGTGCCAGCAGTTTGCAGGGCGCAGGGGGCTACACCTTC.

V and J are TRBV7-8 and TRBJ1-1; D remains ambiguous. There are 14 residues in the CDR3. Germline V lookup: CDR1 SGHVS, CDR2 FQNEAQ. Trimming took 1 base from V and 7 from J, leaving 13 bases between them. CDR3 coding DNA: TGTGCCAGCAGCTTAGGATTTGCACCGAATGAAGCTTTCTTT. Its translation: CASSLGFAPNEAFF.

There are many counts of this clonotype. The chain is built from TRBV3-1 and TRBJ1-1, with a possible D match to TRBD1 (5 bases). Germline CDR1 reads LGHDT; CDR2 reads YNNKEL (reference sequence). This CDR3 spans 16 amino acids. Trimming cost V 4 bases and J 4 bases, with 19 bases left between them. CDR3 sequence: CASSLGLPGGGTEAFF. The CDR3 coding sequence is TGTGCCAGCAGCCTAGGCCTCCCGGGGGGTGGCACTGAAGCTTTCTTT.

This clonotype was counted many times. CDR3 sequence: CSAQGYDNQPQHF. CDR3 DNA: TGCAGTGCACAGGGGTACGACAATCAGCCCCAGCATTTT. The chain links TRBV20-1 to TRBJ1-5; 7 positions match TRBD1. The junction had 5 bases not matched to a gene; V was cut back by 6 bases and J by 3 bases. The CDR3 is 13 amino acids. Germline V gene lookup returns CDR1 DFQATT and CDR2 SNEGSKA (reference sequence).